Described below is a single T cell receptor (beta chain) sequence and its context. Its antigen is undetermined. The sample comes from a study of blood T cells in healthy people across ages. CDR1 and CDR2 (germline): MDHEN, SYDVKM. Between the trimmed V and J ends, which lost 6 bases and 4 bases, there was a span of 18 bases. The CDR3 runs 15 residues. Healthy individuals of Caucasian origin from Russia, aged roughly 6 to 95, served as donors. Each sample gave at least 6 million isolated PBMCs. The second PCR ran roughly 6 to 12 cycles with a sample-barcoded 5' primer and J-beta primers. In TCRdb, the 5' RACE reads were re-called with MiXCR into one record per CDR3 protein. The sample holds roughly 2 million distinct CDR3 sequences, approximately 50% seen once. General study results and limits: Donor CMV infection status was unknown, possibly confounding age-related changes in expanded clonotypes. Older age coincided with a roughly linear decline in TCR beta diversity per million T cells.

This receptor was taken from a woman in her 40s in good health. The sample comprised blood. The chain joins TRBV28 to TRBJ1-2, with D maybe TRBD1 (6 bases). The chain's CDR3 is CASSPAGGRGYGYTF. The CDR3 region has the DNA TGTGCCAGCAGCCCCGCGGGGGGCAGGGGCTATGGCTACACCTTC.